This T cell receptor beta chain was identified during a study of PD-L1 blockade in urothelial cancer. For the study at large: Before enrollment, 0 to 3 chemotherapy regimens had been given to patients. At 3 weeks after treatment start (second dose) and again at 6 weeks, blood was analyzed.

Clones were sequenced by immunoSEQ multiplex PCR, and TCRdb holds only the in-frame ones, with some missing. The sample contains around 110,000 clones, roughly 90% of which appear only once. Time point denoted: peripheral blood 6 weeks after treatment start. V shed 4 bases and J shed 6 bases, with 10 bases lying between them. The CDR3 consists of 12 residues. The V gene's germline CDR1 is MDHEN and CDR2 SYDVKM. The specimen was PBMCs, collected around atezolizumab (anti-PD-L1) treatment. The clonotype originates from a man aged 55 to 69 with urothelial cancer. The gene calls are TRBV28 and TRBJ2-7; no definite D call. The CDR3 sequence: CASSSPNSEQYF. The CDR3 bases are TGTGCCAGCAGTTCGCCTAATAGCGAGCAGTACTTC.